The 9 T cell receptor beta chains presented below share a single source sample, sequenced in a study of T cell changes during pregnancy in multiple sclerosis. Some clones are missing from TCRdb's copy, which holds only in-frame ones; the method was immunoSEQ multiplex PCR. The top ten clones hold roughly 1.4% of a sample with approximately 65,000 clones, approximately 89% of them seen once. This sample comprised peripheral blood, obtained in the third trimester of pregnancy. The source of these receptors is a female donor in good health, enrolled as a control in a pregnancy study.

V and J are TRBV27 and TRBJ1-4; D is uncertain. Trimming stripped 6 bases from V and 3 bases from J, with 23 bases between. The CDR3 has 18 residues. The germline gives CDR1 MNHEY, CDR2 SMNVEV (reference sequence). CDR3: CASSPSPPGTVSNEKLFF. CDR3 nucleotide sequence: TGTGCCAGCAGCCCATCCCCCCCGGGAACAGTCTCTAATGAAAAACTGTTTTTT.

The chain is built from TRBV27 and TRBJ1-5; 10 positions agree with TRBD1. This CDR3 contains 14 residues. V lost 5 bases to trimming and J lost 6 bases; unmatched junction nucleotides: 4. CDR1 is MNHEY and CDR2 is SMNVEV in the germline V gene (reference sequence). DNA for the CDR3: TGTGCCAGCAGTAGGACAGGGGGAAGTCAGCCCCAGCATTTT. Protein sequence: CASSRTGGSQPQHF.

This sequence joins TRBV7-2 and TRBJ1-1, with 8 bases identical to TRBD1. This CDR3 has 17 amino acids. From germline, CDR1 is SGHTA and CDR2 FQGNSA. The trim removed 3 bases at V and 1 base at J, leaving 10 bases unmatched. The CDR3 loop is CASSFRIGDRPNTEAFF. Here the CDR3 DNA reads TGTGCCAGCAGCTTCAGGATTGGGGACAGGCCGAACACTGAAGCTTTCTTT.

V gene TRBV6-1 combines with J gene TRBJ2-1; possibly TRBD2 for D (6 bases). The CDR3 spans 15 residues. The germline V gene has CDR1 MNHNS and CDR2 SASEGT. Trimming took off 10 bases at V and 4 bases at J, with 20 bases between the two ends. The chain's CDR3 is CAIKTGLALYNEQFF. CDR3 DNA sequence: TGTGCCATAAAAACCGGGCTAGCGTTATACAATGAGCAGTTCTTC.

The chain joins TRBV19 to TRBJ2-7; weak D call: TRBD2 (5 bases). In germline, CDR1 is LNHDA, CDR2 SQIVND (reference sequence). V was shortened by 6 bases and J by 7 bases, with 16 bases between the two germline ends. CDR3 length equals 13 residues. The CDR3 is CASSLPGVREQYF. The CDR3 DNA is TGTGCCAGTAGCCTCCCCGGGGTGCGGGAGCAGTACTTC.

V is TRBV7-2 and J is TRBJ1-1; tentative D call: TRBD1 (5 bases). Trimming cost V 6 bases and J 1 base, with 9 bases left between them. Germline V gives CDR1 SGHTA, CDR2 FQGNSA. This CDR3 is built from 13 residues. CDR3 sequence reads: CASRYTGNTEAFF. The CDR3 region has the DNA TGTGCCAGCAGATACACAGGGAACACTGAAGCTTTCTTT. Full variable domain (rest looked up from reference TRBV7-2 and TRBJ1-1): GAGVSQSPSNKVTEKGKDVELRCDPISGHTALYWYRQSLGQGLEFLIYFQGNSAPDKSGLPSDRFSAERTGGSVSTLTIQRTQQEDSAVYLCASRYTGNTEAFFGQGTRLTVV.

This chain uses TRBV11-2 with TRBJ1-1; 7 bases agree with TRBD1. Germline V gene data show CDR1 as SGHAT and CDR2 as FQNNGV. The CDR3 totals 15 residues. Trimming took 7 bases from V and 4 from J; bases not matched to a gene: 12. CDR3 nucleotides: TGTGCCAGCAACTTTGCGTGGACAGGCGGCACTGAAGCTTTCTTT. Its protein product is CASNFAWTGGTEAFF. The whole variable domain, filled in from reference TRBV11-2 and TRBJ1-1, reads EAGVAQSPRYKIIEKRQSVAFWCNPISGHATLYWYQQILGQGPKLLIQFQNNGVVDDSQLPKDRFSAERLKGVDSTLKIQPAKLEDSAVYLCASNFAWTGGTEAFFGQGTRLTVV.

The chain employs TRBV5-1 and TRBJ2-3, with 9 bases lining up with TRBD1. This CDR3 is built from 14 residues. CDR1 and CDR2 (germline): SGHRS, YFSETQ. J was trimmed by 8 bases and V by 0 bases; bases with no gene match: 4. DNA of the CDR3: TGCGCCAGCAGCTTGGTGGGACAGGGTGGTACGCAGTATTTT. This encodes CASSLVGQGGTQYF.

The V and J genes are TRBV9 and TRBJ2-2; 7 positions match TRBD2. CDR1 is SGDLS, CDR2 YYNGEE, per germline. The V segment lost 2 bases and the J segment 5 bases; nucleotides outside the gene matches: 6. This CDR3 is built from 15 residues. The CDR3 region is CASSVGGIGTGELFF. The CDR3 nucleotides are TGTGCCAGCAGCGTGGGGGGGATTGGTACCGGGGAGCTGTTTTTT.